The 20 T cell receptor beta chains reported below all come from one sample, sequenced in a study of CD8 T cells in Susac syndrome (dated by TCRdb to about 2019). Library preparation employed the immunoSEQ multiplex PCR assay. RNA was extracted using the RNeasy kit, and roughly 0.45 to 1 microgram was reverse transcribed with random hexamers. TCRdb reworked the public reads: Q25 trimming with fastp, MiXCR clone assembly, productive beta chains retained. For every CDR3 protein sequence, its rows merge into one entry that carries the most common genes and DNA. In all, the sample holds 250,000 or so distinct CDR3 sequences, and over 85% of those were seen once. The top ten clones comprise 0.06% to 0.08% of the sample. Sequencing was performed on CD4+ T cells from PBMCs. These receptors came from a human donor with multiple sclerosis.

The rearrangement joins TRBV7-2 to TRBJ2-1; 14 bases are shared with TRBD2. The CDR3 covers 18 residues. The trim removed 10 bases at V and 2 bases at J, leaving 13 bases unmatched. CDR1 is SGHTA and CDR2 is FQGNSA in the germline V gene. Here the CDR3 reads CATRPGLAGAVAYNEQFF. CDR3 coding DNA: TGTGCCACCAGACCGGGACTAGCGGGAGCGGTAGCCTACAATGAGCAGTTCTTC.

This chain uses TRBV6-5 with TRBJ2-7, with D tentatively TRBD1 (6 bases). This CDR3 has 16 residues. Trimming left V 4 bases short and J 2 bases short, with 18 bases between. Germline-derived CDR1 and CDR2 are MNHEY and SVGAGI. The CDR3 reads CASSFTGMGIPYEQYF. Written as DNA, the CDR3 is TGTGCCAGCAGTTTCACAGGGATGGGAATCCCCTACGAGCAGTACTTC.

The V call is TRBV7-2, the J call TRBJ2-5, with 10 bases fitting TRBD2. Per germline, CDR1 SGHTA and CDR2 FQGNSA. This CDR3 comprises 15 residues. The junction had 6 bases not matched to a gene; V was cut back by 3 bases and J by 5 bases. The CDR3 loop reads CASSLVASGSETQYF. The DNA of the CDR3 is TGTGCCAGCAGCTTGGTGGCTAGCGGGAGCGAGACCCAGTACTTC.

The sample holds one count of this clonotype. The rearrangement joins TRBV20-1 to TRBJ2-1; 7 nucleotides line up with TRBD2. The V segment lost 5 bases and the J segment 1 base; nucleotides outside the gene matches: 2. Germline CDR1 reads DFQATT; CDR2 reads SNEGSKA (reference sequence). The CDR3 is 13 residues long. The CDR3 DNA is TGCAGTGCTTATAGCGGGTCCTACAATGAGCAGTTCTTC. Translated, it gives CSAYSGSYNEQFF.

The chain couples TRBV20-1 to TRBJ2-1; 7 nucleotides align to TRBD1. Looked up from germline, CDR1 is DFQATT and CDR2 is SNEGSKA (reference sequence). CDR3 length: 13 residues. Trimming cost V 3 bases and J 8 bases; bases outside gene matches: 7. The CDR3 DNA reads TGCAGTGCTAGGCACCAGGGGGTGTATGAGCAGTTCTTC. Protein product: CSARHQGVYEQFF.

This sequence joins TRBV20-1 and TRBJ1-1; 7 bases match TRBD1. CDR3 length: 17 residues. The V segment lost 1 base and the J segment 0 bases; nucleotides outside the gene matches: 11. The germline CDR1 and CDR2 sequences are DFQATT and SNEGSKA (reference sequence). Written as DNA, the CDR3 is TGCAGTGCTAGAGTCCCTGGAGGGGGCAGCATGAACACTGAAGCTTTCTTT. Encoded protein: CSARVPGGGSMNTEAFF.

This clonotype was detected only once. CDR3 residues: CASSAGTNHYGYTF. In DNA form, the CDR3 reads TGTGCCAGCAGCGCGGGGACAAACCACTATGGCTACACCTTC. The chain is built from TRBV2 and TRBJ1-2, with D tentatively TRBD1 (6 bases). CDR1 SNHLY and CDR2 FYNNEI come from the germline V gene. The CDR3 covers 14 residues. V dropped 6 bases and J dropped 3 bases, with 14 bases sitting between them.

CDR3 nucleotide sequence: TGTGCCATCAGTGGGGCAGGGAAGAACACTGAAGCTTTCTTT. This gives the protein CAISGAGKNTEAFF. The chain has TRBV10-3 and TRBJ1-1; TRBD1 might be the D (5 bases). CDR1 is ENHRY and CDR2 is SYGVKD in the germline V gene. The CDR3 extends over 14 amino acids. The V and J ends lost 4 bases and 1 base respectively, with 10 bases between them.

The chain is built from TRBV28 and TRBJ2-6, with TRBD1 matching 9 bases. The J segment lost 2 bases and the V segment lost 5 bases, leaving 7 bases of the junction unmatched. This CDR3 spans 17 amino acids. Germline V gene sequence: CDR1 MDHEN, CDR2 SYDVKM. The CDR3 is CASSPTGQGTGANVLTF. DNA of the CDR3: TGTGCCAGCAGTCCTACGGGACAGGGAACTGGGGCCAACGTCCTGACTTTC.

CDR3: CASSIGGGAGEQFF. Here the CDR3 DNA reads TGTGCCAGTAGTATCGGCGGGGGGGCGGGTGAGCAGTTCTTC. This rearrangement joins TRBV19 to TRBJ2-1; 9 positions match TRBD2. Per the germline V gene, CDR1 is LNHDA and CDR2 is SQIVND (reference sequence). Germline trimming cut 3 bases from V and 9 bases from J; bases unmatched to any gene: 6. The CDR3 spans 14 residues.

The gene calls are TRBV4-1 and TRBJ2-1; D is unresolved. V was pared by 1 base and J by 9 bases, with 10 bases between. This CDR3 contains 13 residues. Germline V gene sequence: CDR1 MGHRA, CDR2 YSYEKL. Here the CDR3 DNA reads TGCGCCAGCAGCCAAGTTTGGCTTAGTGAGCAGTTCTTC. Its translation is CASSQVWLSEQFF.

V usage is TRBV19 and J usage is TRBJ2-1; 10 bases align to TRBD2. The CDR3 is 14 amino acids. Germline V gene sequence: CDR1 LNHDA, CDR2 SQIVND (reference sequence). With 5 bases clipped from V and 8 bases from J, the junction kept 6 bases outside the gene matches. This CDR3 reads CASSSRTSGHEQFF. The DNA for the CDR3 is TGTGCCAGTAGTTCTCGGACTAGCGGACATGAGCAGTTCTTC. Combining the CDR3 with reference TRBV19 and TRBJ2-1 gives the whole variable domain DGGITQSPKYLFRKEGQNVTLSCEQNLNHDAMYWYRQDPGQGLRLIYYSQIVNDFQKGDIAEGYSVSREKKESFPLTVTSAQKNPTAFYLCASSSRTSGHEQFFGPGTRLTVL.

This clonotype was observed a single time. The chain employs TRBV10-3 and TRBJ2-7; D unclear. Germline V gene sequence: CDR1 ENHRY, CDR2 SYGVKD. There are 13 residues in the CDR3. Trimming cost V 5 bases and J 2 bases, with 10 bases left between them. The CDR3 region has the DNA TGTGCCATCAGTTCAGACTTCGCCTACGAGCAGTACTTC. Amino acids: CAISSDFAYEQYF.

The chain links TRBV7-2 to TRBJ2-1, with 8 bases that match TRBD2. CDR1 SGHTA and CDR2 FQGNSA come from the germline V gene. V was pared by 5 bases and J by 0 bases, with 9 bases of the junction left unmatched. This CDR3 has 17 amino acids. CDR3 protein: CASSPGGSGASYNEQFF. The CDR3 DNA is TGTGCCAGCAGCCCCGGCGGTAGCGGGGCCTCCTACAATGAGCAGTTCTTC.

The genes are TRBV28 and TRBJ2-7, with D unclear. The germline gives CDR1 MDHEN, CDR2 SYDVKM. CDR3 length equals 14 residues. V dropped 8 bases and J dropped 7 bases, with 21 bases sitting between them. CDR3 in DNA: TGTGCCAGCCGAGCTCGGTACACCTCCGTGGAGCAGTACTTC. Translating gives CASRARYTSVEQYF.

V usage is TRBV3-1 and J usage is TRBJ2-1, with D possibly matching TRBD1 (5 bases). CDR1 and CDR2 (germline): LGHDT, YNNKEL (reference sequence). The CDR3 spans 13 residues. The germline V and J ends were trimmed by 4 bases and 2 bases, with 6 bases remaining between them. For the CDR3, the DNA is TGTGCCAGCAGCCGGGGCGCCTACAATGAGCAGTTCTTC. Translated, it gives CASSRGAYNEQFF.

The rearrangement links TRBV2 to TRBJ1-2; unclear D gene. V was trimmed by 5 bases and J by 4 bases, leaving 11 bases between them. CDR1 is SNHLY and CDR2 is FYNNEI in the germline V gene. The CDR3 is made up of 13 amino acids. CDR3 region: CASSTLRIYGYTF. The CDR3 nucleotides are TGTGCCAGCAGTACCCTTCGGATCTATGGCTACACCTTC.

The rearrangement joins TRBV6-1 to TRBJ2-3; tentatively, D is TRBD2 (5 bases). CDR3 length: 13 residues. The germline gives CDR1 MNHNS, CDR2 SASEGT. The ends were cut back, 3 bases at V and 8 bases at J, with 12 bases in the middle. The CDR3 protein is CASSDAARGTQYF. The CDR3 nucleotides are TGTGCCAGCAGTGACGCGGCCCGGGGTACGCAGTATTTT.

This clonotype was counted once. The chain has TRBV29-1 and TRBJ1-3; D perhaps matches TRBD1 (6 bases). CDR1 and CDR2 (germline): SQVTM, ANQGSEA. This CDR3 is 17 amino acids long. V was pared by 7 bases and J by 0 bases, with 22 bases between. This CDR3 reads CSAGQRGLRFSGNTIYF. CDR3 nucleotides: TGCAGCGCTGGACAGAGGGGTCTACGGTTCTCTGGAAACACCATATATTTT. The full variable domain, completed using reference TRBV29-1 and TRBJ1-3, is SAVISQKPSRDICQRGTSLTIQCQVDSQVTMMFWYRQQPGQSLTLIATANQGSEATYESGFVIDKFPISRPNLTFSTLTVSNMSPEDSSIYLCSAGQRGLRFSGNTIYFGEGSWLTVV.

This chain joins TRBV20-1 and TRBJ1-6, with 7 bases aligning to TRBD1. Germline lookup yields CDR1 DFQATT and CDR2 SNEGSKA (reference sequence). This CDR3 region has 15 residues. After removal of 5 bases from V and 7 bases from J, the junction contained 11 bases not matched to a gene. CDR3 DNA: TGCAGTGCTCGTCTCCGCGACAGGGTGAATTCACCCCTCCACTTT. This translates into CSARLRDRVNSPLHF.